Listed below are T cell receptor beta chains from one sample, sequenced in a study of T cell repertoires in cytomegalovirus infection. These TCRs are of unknown antigen specificity. MiXCR was run by TCRdb on the reads, yielding one entry per CDR3 protein. The sample holds roughly 280,000 distinct CDR3 sequences, 20% to 25% seen once. The specimen comprised cultured PBMCs, sampled from culture after CMV antigen stimulation. Receptor source: a human donor in good health (CMV status not recorded). Some clones in this sample may be carry-over from other donors' samples. Each CDR3 is given without its conserved first and last residue. Each record gives: CDR3 length, J gene, V gene, CDR3 protein.

12,TRBJ2-4,TRBV6-8,ASSRTEVWNIQY
12,TRBJ1-1,TRBV4-1,ASSQDSPNTEAF
11,TRBJ2-7,TRBV19,ASSMTGDYEQY
13,TRBJ2-5,TRBV7-9,ASSLDGSLLETQY
14,TRBJ2-1,TRBV24-1,ATSDFRGTNYNEQF
10,TRBJ2-1,TRBV7-2,ASSSTTKAWF
16,TRBJ1-5,TRBV7-9,ASSLGPQEAYSNQPQH
10,TRBJ1-5,TRBV6-2/TRBV6-3,ASSGRNQPQH
10,TRBJ2-1,TRBV7-9,ASSLVIHEQF
11,TRBJ1-2,TRBV27,ASRPSGGGGYT
14,TRBJ2-3,TRBV7-8,ASSRKREERTDTQY
11,TRBJ2-5,TRBV20-1,SARDTQGGTQY
13,TRBJ2-2,TRBV10-2,ASSETGEDTGELF